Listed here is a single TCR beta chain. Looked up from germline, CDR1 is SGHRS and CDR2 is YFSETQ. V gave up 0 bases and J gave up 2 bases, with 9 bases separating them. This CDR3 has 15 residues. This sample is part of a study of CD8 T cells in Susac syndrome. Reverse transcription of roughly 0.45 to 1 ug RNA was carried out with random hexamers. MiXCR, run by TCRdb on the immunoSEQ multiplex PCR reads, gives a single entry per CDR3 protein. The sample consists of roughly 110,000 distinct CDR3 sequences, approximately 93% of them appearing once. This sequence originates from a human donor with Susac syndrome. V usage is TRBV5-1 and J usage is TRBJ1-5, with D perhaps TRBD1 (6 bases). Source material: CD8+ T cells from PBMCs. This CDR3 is CASSLAGAGNQPQHF. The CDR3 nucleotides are TGCGCCAGCAGCTTGGCGGGGGCGGGCAATCAGCCCCAGCATTTT.